This TCR beta chain originates from a study of post-analysis software for immune sequencing data. Study information: Included among the disease courses, which were recorded for the cohort, were relapsing-remitting, secondary progressive and progressive-relapsing multiple sclerosis.

General observations from the study: Co-batched samples clustered tightly together by F measure. Four to six TRBV segments (TRBV5-6, TRBV5-1 and TRBV20-1 among them) occurred more frequently in patients than in controls.

About this clonotype: The antigen is unknown.

Prepared libraries of TCR beta cDNA carried unique molecular identifiers. A population of roughly 0.85 to 10 million T cells gave rise to about half a million cDNA molecules. One entry per CDR3 protein results from TCRdb running MiXCR on the PCR reads. The sample contains 800,000 to 950,000 distinct CDR3 sequences, around 50% of which appear only once. The germline V gene encodes CDR1 LNHNV and CDR2 YYDKDF (reference sequence). Losses at the gene ends were 1 base for V and 5 bases for J; bases not matched to a gene: 2. This CDR3 has 15 residues. The sample consisted of blood. This chain links TRBV15 with TRBJ2-4; 10 bases are a match to TRBD1. The receptor's source is a girl aged 5 to 17 with multiple sclerosis. In DNA, the CDR3 is TGTGCCACCAGCAGAGCCGGGACAGGGGAAAACATTCAGTACTTC. This sequence encodes CATSRAGTGENIQYF. Full variable domain (rest looked up from reference TRBV15 and TRBJ2-4): DAMVIQNPRYQVTQFGKPVTLSCSQTLNHNVMYWYQQKSSQAPKLLFHYYDKDFNNEADTPDNFQSRRPNTSFCFLDIRSPGLGDTAMYLCATSRAGTGENIQYFGAGTRLSVL.